What follows are 28 T cell receptor beta chains derived from one specimen sequenced in a study of blood T cells in healthy people across ages. The authors ran a second PCR of about 7 to 11 cycles using a sample-barcoded 5' primer and a J-beta primer mix. TCRdb ran MiXCR on the 5' RACE reads and lists one entry per CDR3 protein. This table holds hundreds of thousands of distinct CDR3 sequences, 58% found once. The sequencing sample was made of blood. The receptor source for this set is a man younger than 40 in good health.

The chain joins TRBV7-9 to TRBJ1-2; TRBD1 agrees at 7 bases. This CDR3 has 14 residues. V lost 5 bases and J lost 2; bases outside the gene matches: 5. Germline-derived CDR1 and CDR2 are SEHNR and FQNEAQ (reference sequence). CDR3 sequence (DNA): TGTGCCAGCAGCCCAGAACAGGGGAACTATGGCTACACCTTC. Residues: CASSPEQGNYGYTF.

The V and J genes are TRBV20-1 and TRBJ2-3; 8 bases agree with TRBD2. This CDR3 has 16 residues. Germline loops: CDR1 DFQATT, CDR2 SNEGSKA (reference sequence). Germline trimming cut 6 bases from V and 1 base from J; bases unmatched to any gene: 12. The CDR3 DNA is TGCAGTGCAAAAGGTGGACTAGCTGCGGGCACAGATACGCAGTATTTT. Protein product: CSAKGGLAAGTDTQYF.

This sequence joins TRBV20-1 and TRBJ1-6; maybe TRBD1 (5 bases). Germline CDR1 reads DFQATT; CDR2 reads SNEGSKA (reference sequence). This CDR3 spans 15 amino acids. Trimming left V 6 bases short and J 10 bases short, with 22 bases between. The CDR3 DNA is TGCAGTGCCACACCTACCACAGGAGTCGGCTCACCCCTCCACTTT. This encodes CSATPTTGVGSPLHF.

The chain employs TRBV28 and TRBJ2-1; possibly TRBD2 for D (6 bases). CDR1 MDHEN and CDR2 SYDVKM come from the germline V gene. The CDR3 sequence is 16 residues long. V lost 5 bases, J lost 6 bases, and 20 bases lay in between. The DNA for the CDR3 is TGTGCCAGCAGTCGCACGGGACTTCAGGCCACCAATGAGCAGTTCTTC. Translated, it gives CASSRTGLQATNEQFF.

About this clonotype: At one end the junction does not follow the germline gene, possibly because of a read error. The J gene is TRBJ2-7, the V gene TRBV3-1; tentatively, D is TRBD2 (5 bases). Looked up from germline, CDR1 is LGHDT and CDR2 is YNNKEL (reference sequence). The CDR3 length is 12 residues. CDR3 DNA: TGCGCCAGCAGCCAACCCGGAGGTGAGCAGTACTTC. Amino acid sequence: CASSQPGGEQYF.

V gene TRBV20-1 combines with J gene TRBJ2-5; 9 bases align to TRBD2. Near its end, the DNA agrees better with TRBJ2-7, so the J call may be wrong. The CDR3 extends over 15 amino acids. Germline-derived CDR1 and CDR2 are DFQATT and SNEGSKA (reference sequence). The chain's CDR3 is CSATGVAGEWDEQYF. The CDR3 region has the DNA TGCAGTGCCACCGGGGTAGCGGGAGAATGGGACGAGCAGTACTTC.

The genes are TRBV11-2 and TRBJ2-3; 7 positions agree with TRBD1. V shed 5 bases, J shed 6 bases, and the junction held 8 bases outside the gene matches. CDR1 and CDR2 (germline): SGHAT, FQNNGV. This CDR3 is built from 14 residues. CDR3 bases: TGTGCCAGCAGCCTCGACAGGGTGTACGATACGCAGTATTTT. Residues: CASSLDRVYDTQYF. The full variable domain, in which reference TRBV11-2 and TRBJ2-3 provide the parts outside the CDR3, is EAGVAQSPRYKIIEKRQSVAFWCNPISGHATLYWYQQILGQGPKLLIQFQNNGVVDDSQLPKDRFSAERLKGVDSTLKIQPAKLEDSAVYLCASSLDRVYDTQYFGPGTRLTVL.

This chain joins TRBV29-1 and TRBJ2-1, with TRBD1 identical over 7 bases. The CDR3 spans 14 residues. Germline V gives CDR1 SQVTM, CDR2 ANQGSEA. J gave up 7 bases and V 1 base, and 7 bases lay outside the gene matches. The chain's CDR3 is CSVEGPRGMNEQFF. The DNA of the CDR3 is TGCAGCGTTGAAGGGCCCAGGGGGATGAATGAGCAGTTCTTC.

This sequence joins TRBV12-3 or TRBV12-4 and TRBJ2-7; D uncertain. This CDR3 has 13 amino acids. V dropped 5 bases and J dropped 2 bases, with 10 bases sitting between them. The CDR3 spells CASSVQAPYEQYF. The CDR3 coding sequence is TGTGCCAGCAGTGTTCAGGCGCCCTACGAGCAGTACTTC.

This clonotype turned up a few times. V is TRBV5-1 and J is TRBJ2-1; D possibly uses TRBD1 or TRBD2 (6 bases each). This CDR3 has 15 residues. Germline CDR1 is SGHRS and CDR2 is YFSETQ. V gave up 4 bases and J gave up 9 bases, with 20 bases separating them. This chain's CDR3 is CASSGVGGIGGEQFF. DNA of the CDR3: TGCGCCAGCAGCGGAGTCGGAGGGATAGGGGGTGAGCAGTTCTTC. The variable domain in full, with the rest retrieved from reference TRBV5-1 and TRBJ2-1, is KAGVTQTPRYLIKTRGQQVTLSCSPISGHRSVSWYQQTPGQGLQFLFEYFSETQRNKGNFPGRFSGRQFSNSRSEMNVSTLELGDSALYLCASSGVGGIGGEQFFGPGTRLTVL.

This clonotype was detected only a few times. The chain carries TRBV20-1 and TRBJ2-7, with D unresolved. The CDR3 covers 13 residues. Germline V gene sequence: CDR1 DFQATT, CDR2 SNEGSKA (reference sequence). V was clipped by 0 bases and J by 2 bases, with 8 bases between them. The CDR3 DNA follows: TGCAGTGCTAGAGATTATGTGACCTACGAGCAGTACTTC. It yields the protein CSARDYVTYEQYF.

J is TRBJ2-3 and V is TRBV18; 8 positions agree with TRBD2. With V trimmed by 6 bases and J by 6 bases, 11 bases remained unmatched. The CDR3 totals 15 residues. The germline gives CDR1 KGHSH, CDR2 LQKENI. This chain's CDR3 is CASSSSGQGPDTQYF. The CDR3 DNA is TGTGCCAGCTCTTCTAGCGGGCAGGGACCGGATACGCAGTATTTT. Together with reference TRBV18 and TRBJ2-3, the CDR3 gives the full variable domain: NAGVMQNPRHLVRRRGQEARLRCSPMKGHSHVYWYRQLPEEGLKFMVYLQKENIIDESGMPKERFSAEFPKEGPSILRIQQVVRGDSAAYFCASSSSGQGPDTQYFGPGTRLTVL.

In this sample, this clonotype turned up a few times. V is TRBV3-1 and J is TRBJ2-7, with D uncertain. Germline V lookup: CDR1 LGHDT, CDR2 YNNKEL (reference sequence). Trimming removed 2 bases from V and 6 bases from J, with 5 bases in between. The CDR3 is made up of 11 amino acids. The CDR3, as DNA: TGTGCCAGCAGCCAATCGAGCGAGCAGTACTTC. It specifies CASSQSSEQYF.

V is TRBV28 and J is TRBJ2-3; tentative D call: TRBD1 (6 bases). Between the trimmed V and J ends, which lost 3 bases and 11 bases, there was a span of 15 bases. The length of the CDR3 is 13 residues. CDR1 MDHEN and CDR2 SYDVKM come from the germline V gene. CDR3 DNA: TGTGCCAGCAGTTTGGCCACGCTCAGGGGGCAGTATTTT. Its translation: CASSLATLRGQYF.

About this clonotype itself: A much larger clone differs by one base, so this may be a read error. The chain links TRBV20-1 to TRBJ2-5; the D gene is possibly TRBD1 (7 bases). The CDR3 loop spans 15 amino acids. V gave up 1 base and J gave up 11 bases, with 23 bases separating them. The germline CDR1 and CDR2 sequences are DFQATT and SNEGSKA (reference sequence). The CDR3 spells CSARGRGRPGNEQYF. CDR3 nucleotide sequence: TGCAGTGCTAGAGGGAGGGGGCGCCCCGGCAATGAGCAGTACTTC.

V is TRBV7-2 and J is TRBJ2-5; 13 nucleotides match TRBD2. CDR3 size: 16 residues. V gave up 1 base and J gave up 11 bases; unmatched junction bases: 10. Germline CDR1 and CDR2: SGHTA and FQGNSA. The chain's CDR3 is CASSLGRTSGSNEQYF. The CDR3 DNA reads TGTGCCAGCAGCTTAGGGCGGACTAGCGGGAGCAATGAGCAGTACTTC.

The chain carries TRBV12-3 or TRBV12-4 and TRBJ2-1; tentative D call: TRBD1 (6 bases). The CDR3 runs to 13 residues. Trimming shortened V by 2 bases and J by 8 bases, and 10 bases separated the two germline ends. CDR3 amino acids: CASSLRGIDEQFF. DNA of the CDR3: TGTGCCAGCAGTTTAAGGGGGATCGATGAGCAGTTCTTC.

This clonotype was observed a handful of times. The V and J genes are TRBV20-1 and TRBJ2-7, with 9 bases fitting TRBD2. This CDR3 contains 15 residues. V was pared by 0 bases and J by 3 bases, with 6 bases of the junction left unmatched. Germline loops: CDR1 DFQATT, CDR2 SNEGSKA (reference sequence). CDR3 DNA sequence: TGCAGTGCTAGAGATCCCCTAGCGGGACTCTACGAGCAGTACTTC. It encodes CSARDPLAGLYEQYF.

With respect to this clonotype: Relative to the germline gene, one junction end is altered; a read error may explain this. V and J are TRBV29-1 and TRBJ2-5, with D unclear. This CDR3 is 11 amino acids long. Looked up from germline, CDR1 is SQVTM and CDR2 is ANQGSEA. In DNA, the CDR3 is TGCAGCGGTGAACCTGGGGAGACCCAGTACTTC. Amino acid sequence: CSGEPGETQYF.

This clonotype was detected a few times. The J gene is TRBJ2-4, the V gene TRBV2, with D unresolved. The V gene lost 8 bases and the J gene lost 4 bases, with 9 bases spanning the gap. CDR1 and CDR2 from the germline V gene are SNHLY and FYNNEI. The CDR3 is 12 residues long. In DNA, the CDR3 is TGTGCCAGCGGTCTAGGGAAAAACATTCAGTACTTC. This encodes CASGLGKNIQYF.

The CDR3 sequence is CASSWRGGNDLEQFF. The CDR3 DNA sequence: TGCGCCAGCAGCTGGAGGGGAGGCAATGACCTAGAGCAGTTCTTC. The rearrangement uses TRBV5-1 and TRBJ2-1, with D tentatively TRBD2 (6 bases). V shed 3 bases and J shed 10 bases, with 20 bases lying between them. The CDR3 sequence is 15 residues long. The germline V gene has CDR1 SGHRS and CDR2 YFSETQ.

This clonotype was picked up a small number of times. The chain recombines TRBV20-1 with TRBJ2-1, with D hard to call. The CDR3 has 19 amino acids. Germline CDR1 and CDR2: DFQATT and SNEGSKA (reference sequence). The V end lost 1 base, the J end lost 0 bases, and 22 bases lay between the germline ends. The CDR3 DNA sequence: TGCAGTGCTAGAGTGCCCCCCGGCAAAGACTTCAGCTCCTACAATGAGCAGTTCTTC. Its protein product is CSARVPPGKDFSSYNEQFF.

The chain employs TRBV20-1 and TRBJ2-1; no clear D. This CDR3 has 14 amino acids. The V end lost 6 bases, the J end lost 3 bases, and 15 bases lay between the germline ends. Germline V gene sequence: CDR1 DFQATT, CDR2 SNEGSKA (reference sequence). The CDR3 spells CSANEPQNYNEQFF. The CDR3 DNA is TGCAGTGCGAACGAGCCCCAAAACTACAATGAGCAGTTCTTC.

The CDR3 region has the DNA TGTGCCATCAGTGAAACTAGCGACTCCTCCTACGAGCAGTACTTC. Its protein is CAISETSDSSYEQYF. The chain links TRBV10-3 to TRBJ2-7; 7 bases agree with TRBD2. V shed 3 bases and J 0 bases; nucleotides not matched to a gene: 5. The CDR3 length is 15 residues. The germline gives CDR1 ENHRY, CDR2 SYGVKD.

The J gene is TRBJ2-3, the V gene TRBV6-5; 8 bases map to TRBD2. The V gene end was trimmed by 4 bases and the J gene end by 3 bases; junction bases not matched to a gene: 15. Germline V lookup: CDR1 MNHEY, CDR2 SVGAGI. The CDR3 is 18 residues long. DNA of the CDR3: TGTGCCAGCAGTTCGAAATTTGCTGGCGGGGGGATAACAGATACGCAGTATTTT. Its translation is CASSSKFAGGGITDTQYF.

This chain joins TRBV7-2 and TRBJ2-5; 11 bases line up with TRBD2. The junction had 15 bases not matched to a gene; V was cut back by 4 bases and J by 11 bases. The CDR3 length is 16 residues. Germline assignment: CDR1 SGHTA and CDR2 FQGNSA. CDR3 nucleotides: TGTGCCAGCAGCTCCACCGGGACTAGCGGTCTTCGGGAGCAGTACTTC. This encodes CASSSTGTSGLREQYF. The full variable domain, in which reference TRBV7-2 and TRBJ2-5 provide the parts outside the CDR3, is GAGVSQSPSNKVTEKGKDVELRCDPISGHTALYWYRQSLGQGLEFLIYFQGNSAPDKSGLPSDRFSAERTGGSVSTLTIQRTQQEDSAVYLCASSSTGTSGLREQYFGPGTRLLVL.

This clonotype was counted a few times. The V and J genes are TRBV20-1 and TRBJ1-1; 7 bases fit TRBD1. Unmatched junction bases numbered 6, after V lost 5 bases and J lost 0 bases. The CDR3 has 14 amino acids. From germline, CDR1 is DFQATT and CDR2 SNEGSKA (reference sequence). As DNA, the CDR3 is TGCAGTGCTTCCTGGGGGACAGTGAACACTGAAGCTTTCTTT. It yields the protein CSASWGTVNTEAFF.

V is TRBV7-9 and J is TRBJ2-5, with D possibly TRBD2 on 5 matching bases. The germline V and J ends were trimmed by 7 bases and 1 base, with 13 bases remaining between them. The CDR3 is 14 residues long. Germline V gives CDR1 SEHNR, CDR2 FQNEAQ (reference sequence). The CDR3 DNA is TGTGCCAGCACCGGAGGTGGGGTCCAAGAGACCCAGTACTTC. As protein: CASTGGGVQETQYF.